The rows below give T cell receptor beta chains drawn from one sample of a study of T cell responses to AZD1222 COVID-19 vaccine. Sequenced by immunoSEQ multiplex PCR; TCRdb stores in-frame clones only, minus some. The sample carries 85,000 to 100,000 clones, around nine tenths recorded once. The starting material was peripheral blood, obtained on day 0 of AZD1222 vaccination. All receptors come from an adult in good health. CDR3s include the opening cysteine and the closing phenylalanine or tryptophan. A D gene is named only where the DNA matches it firmly. Some rows mark clone size as missing; the rest say once, few, many or name a class of expanded clone.

V gene: TRBV10-3; J gene: TRBJ2-1; clone size: -; CDR3 length: 15; D gene: -; CDR3 protein: CAISESGGPYNEQFF; CDR3 DNA: TGTGCCATCAGTGAGTCGGGGGGACCCTACAATGAGCAGTTCTTC
V gene: TRBV5-5; J gene: TRBJ1-1; clone size: -; CDR3 length: 14; D gene: -; CDR3 protein: CASSFGELGTEAFF; CDR3 DNA: TGTGCCAGCAGCTTTGGGGAATTAGGCACTGAAGCTTTCTTT
V gene: TRBV7-3; J gene: TRBJ1-6; clone size: -; CDR3 length: 11; D gene: -; CDR3 protein: CASTRSSPLHF; CDR3 DNA: TGTGCCAGCACCCGGAGTTCACCCCTCCACTTT
V gene: TRBV5-1; J gene: TRBJ2-7; clone size: once; CDR3 length: 14; D gene: -; CDR3 protein: CASSPLLSSYEQYF; CDR3 DNA: TGCGCCAGCAGCCCTCTCTTGAGTTCCTACGAGCAGTACTTC
V gene: TRBV10-2; J gene: TRBJ2-7; clone size: once; CDR3 length: 15; D gene: TRBD2; CDR3 protein: CASSPGGRGPYEQYF; CDR3 DNA: TGCGCCAGCAGTCCCGGGGGGAGGGGACCCTACGAGCAGTACTTC
V gene: TRBV5-1; J gene: TRBJ2-5; clone size: -; CDR3 length: 13; D gene: -; CDR3 protein: CASSLAKEETQYF; CDR3 DNA: TGCGCCAGCAGCTTGGCCAAGGAAGAGACCCAGTACTTC
V gene: TRBV5-5; J gene: TRBJ1-6; clone size: -; CDR3 length: 14; D gene: -; CDR3 protein: CASSSKVSDSPLHF; CDR3 DNA: TGTGCCAGCAGCTCCAAGGTTTCTGATTCACCCCTCCACTTT
V gene: TRBV18; J gene: TRBJ1-2; clone size: -; CDR3 length: 15; D gene: TRBD1; CDR3 protein: CASSQQITGDGGYTF; CDR3 DNA: TGTGCCAGCTCACAACAAATAACAGGGGATGGCGGCTACACCTTC
V gene: TRBV6-5; J gene: TRBJ2-1; clone size: -; CDR3 length: 15; D gene: TRBD1; CDR3 protein: CASEDRQGAISEQFF; CDR3 DNA: TGTGCCAGCGAAGACAGACAGGGGGCTATAAGTGAGCAGTTCTTC
V gene: TRBV19; J gene: TRBJ1-5; clone size: -; CDR3 length: 16; D gene: -; CDR3 protein: CASSIEYGRTNQPQHF; CDR3 DNA: TGTGCCAGTAGTATAGAGTACGGCCGAACTAATCAGCCCCAGCATTTT
V gene: TRBV5-1; J gene: TRBJ1-5; clone size: -; CDR3 length: 14; D gene: TRBD1; CDR3 protein: CASSLGTGNQPQHF; CDR3 DNA: TGCGCCAGCAGTTTAGGGACAGGCAATCAGCCCCAGCATTTT
V gene: TRBV30; J gene: TRBJ1-2; clone size: -; CDR3 length: 14; D gene: TRBD1; CDR3 protein: CAWTYRGSGYGYTF; CDR3 DNA: TGTGCCTGGACATACAGGGGGTCGGGCTATGGCTACACCTTC
V gene: TRBV5-6; J gene: TRBJ1-5; clone size: -; CDR3 length: 14; D gene: -; CDR3 protein: CASSFFNGNQPQHF; CDR3 DNA: TGTGCCAGCAGCTTCTTCAACGGCAATCAGCCCCAGCATTTT
V gene: TRBV30; J gene: TRBJ2-1; clone size: -; CDR3 length: 15; D gene: TRBD1; CDR3 protein: CAWSVAGGSYNEQFF; CDR3 DNA: TGTGCCTGGAGTGTAGCAGGGGGCTCCTACAATGAGCAGTTCTTC
V gene: TRBV5-6; J gene: TRBJ2-5; clone size: -; CDR3 length: 13; D gene: TRBD2; CDR3 protein: CASSFGGEETQYF; CDR3 DNA: TGTGCCAGCAGCTTTGGGGGGGAGGAGACCCAGTACTTC
V gene: TRBV3-1/TRBV3-2; J gene: TRBJ1-5; clone size: -; CDR3 length: 15; D gene: -; CDR3 protein: CASSQDAQPNQPQHF; CDR3 DNA: TGTGCCAGCAGCCAAGATGCACAGCCCAATCAGCCCCAGCATTTT
V gene: TRBV6-5; J gene: TRBJ1-6; clone size: -; CDR3 length: 12; D gene: -; CDR3 protein: CASGLRGITLHF; CDR3 DNA: TGTGCCAGCGGACTCAGGGGTATCACCCTCCACTTT
V gene: TRBV18; J gene: TRBJ1-6; clone size: -; CDR3 length: 13; D gene: -; CDR3 protein: CASSPRIDSPLHF; CDR3 DNA: TGTGCCAGCTCGCCGCGAATAGATTCACCCCTCCACTTT
V gene: TRBV19; J gene: TRBJ2-2; clone size: once; CDR3 length: 17; D gene: -; CDR3 protein: CASSIGRQRMNTGELFF; CDR3 DNA: TGTGCCAGTAGTATAGGGCGACAGAGGATGAACACCGGGGAGCTGTTTTTT
V gene: TRBV4-1; J gene: TRBJ1-5; clone size: once; CDR3 length: 14; D gene: -; CDR3 protein: CASSQGPPNQPQHF; CDR3 DNA: TGCGCCAGCAGCCAAGGACCACCTAATCAGCCCCAGCATTTT
V gene: TRBV4-1; J gene: TRBJ2-1; clone size: -; CDR3 length: 17; D gene: TRBD2; CDR3 protein: CASSLLWERGGNNEQFF; CDR3 DNA: TGCGCCAGCAGCCTCCTTTGGGAGCGGGGGGGCAATAATGAGCAGTTCTTC
V gene: TRBV7-9; J gene: TRBJ2-7; clone size: -; CDR3 length: 16; D gene: TRBD1; CDR3 protein: CASSLAQAGQGGWQYF; CDR3 DNA: TGTGCCAGCAGCTTAGCCCAGGCGGGACAGGGAGGTTGGCAGTACTTC
V gene: TRBV5-1; J gene: TRBJ2-6; clone size: -; CDR3 length: 18; D gene: TRBD1; CDR3 protein: CASSLRDRGISGANVLTF; CDR3 DNA: TGCGCCAGCTCCCTCCGGGACAGGGGCATCTCTGGGGCCAACGTCCTGACTTTC
V gene: TRBV12-3/TRBV12-4; J gene: TRBJ2-5; clone size: -; CDR3 length: 12; D gene: -; CDR3 protein: CASSNYQETQYF; CDR3 DNA: TGTGCCAGCAGCAACTACCAAGAGACCCAGTACTTC
V gene: TRBV5-6; J gene: TRBJ2-7; clone size: -; CDR3 length: 15; D gene: TRBD1; CDR3 protein: CASSRQGTSSYEQYF; CDR3 DNA: TGTGCCAGCAGCCGACAGGGGACATCCTCCTACGAGCAGTACTTC
V gene: TRBV2; J gene: TRBJ1-1; clone size: -; CDR3 length: 14; D gene: -; CDR3 protein: CASSLGGLAAEAFF; CDR3 DNA: TGTGCCAGTTCCCTTGGCGGGCTTGCGGCTGAAGCTTTCTTT
V gene: TRBV6-2/TRBV6-3; J gene: TRBJ2-2; clone size: -; CDR3 length: 17; D gene: TRBD2; CDR3 protein: CASSWTSGGANTGELFF; CDR3 DNA: TGTGCCAGCAGCTGGACTAGCGGGGGAGCGAACACCGGGGAGCTGTTTTTT
V gene: TRBV7-8; J gene: TRBJ2-1; clone size: -; CDR3 length: 16; D gene: TRBD2; CDR3 protein: CASSLLAGGVYNEQFF; CDR3 DNA: TGTGCCAGCAGCCTACTAGCGGGGGGGGTCTACAATGAGCAGTTCTTC
V gene: TRBV30; J gene: TRBJ2-3; clone size: -; CDR3 length: 17; D gene: -; CDR3 protein: CAWTRGRGDKLADTQYF; CDR3 DNA: TGTGCCTGGACAAGGGGGAGGGGCGACAAATTAGCAGATACGCAGTATTTT
V gene: TRBV9; J gene: TRBJ2-7; clone size: -; CDR3 length: 15; D gene: TRBD2; CDR3 protein: CASSAGTSGSYEQYF; CDR3 DNA: TGTGCCAGCAGCGCCGGGACTAGCGGGAGTTACGAGCAGTACTTC
V gene: TRBV5-6; J gene: TRBJ2-2; clone size: -; CDR3 length: 15; D gene: TRBD1; CDR3 protein: CASSLGQGNTGELFF; CDR3 DNA: TGTGCCAGCAGCTTAGGACAGGGGAACACCGGGGAGCTGTTTTTT
V gene: TRBV7-2; J gene: TRBJ2-7; clone size: -; CDR3 length: 14; D gene: -; CDR3 protein: CASSFGLTSYEQYF; CDR3 DNA: TGTGCCAGCAGCTTCGGTTTAACCTCCTACGAGCAGTACTTC
V gene: TRBV12-3/TRBV12-4; J gene: TRBJ2-5; clone size: -; CDR3 length: 13; D gene: -; CDR3 protein: CASSLGGQETQYF; CDR3 DNA: TGTGCCAGCAGTTTAGGCGGACAAGAGACCCAGTACTTC
V gene: TRBV30; J gene: TRBJ1-5; clone size: -; CDR3 length: 12; D gene: -; CDR3 protein: CAWSVLWGPQHF; CDR3 DNA: TGTGCCTGGAGTGTACTGTGGGGGCCCCAGCATTTT
V gene: TRBV24-1; J gene: TRBJ2-1; clone size: -; CDR3 length: 12; D gene: -; CDR3 protein: CATSGPNNEQFF; CDR3 DNA: TGTGCCACCAGTGGGCCCAACAATGAGCAGTTCTTC
V gene: TRBV10-3; J gene: TRBJ1-1; clone size: once; CDR3 length: 18; D gene: TRBD1; CDR3 protein: CAISESAGQWSLNTEAFF; CDR3 DNA: TGTGCCATCAGTGAGTCGGCGGGACAGTGGTCCCTGAACACTGAAGCTTTCTTT
V gene: TRBV6-2/TRBV6-3; J gene: TRBJ2-1; clone size: -; CDR3 length: 14; D gene: -; CDR3 protein: CASSVMLSYNEQFF; CDR3 DNA: TGTGCCAGCAGTGTTATGTTATCCTACAATGAGCAGTTCTTC
V gene: TRBV14; J gene: TRBJ2-7; clone size: -; CDR3 length: 13; D gene: -; CDR3 protein: CASSHGGAREQYF; CDR3 DNA: TGTGCCAGCAGCCATGGGGGGGCCCGCGAGCAGTACTTC
V gene: TRBV27; J gene: TRBJ1-5; clone size: -; CDR3 length: 15; D gene: -; CDR3 protein: CASSSLDRRNQPQHF; CDR3 DNA: TGTGCCAGCAGTTCGTTGGACAGACGGAATCAGCCCCAGCATTTT
V gene: TRBV9; J gene: TRBJ2-7; clone size: once; CDR3 length: 15; D gene: TRBD1; CDR3 protein: CASSSRRDRAHEQYF; CDR3 DNA: TGTGCCAGCAGCTCCCGCCGGGACAGGGCCCACGAGCAGTACTTC
V gene: TRBV4-1; J gene: TRBJ1-5; clone size: -; CDR3 length: 16; D gene: -; CDR3 protein: CASSQDLGRYNQPQHF; CDR3 DNA: TGCGCCAGCAGCCAAGATTTGGGCAGATACAATCAGCCCCAGCATTTT
V gene: TRBV7-9; J gene: TRBJ2-1; clone size: -; CDR3 length: 14; D gene: -; CDR3 protein: CASSLHETLGWQFF; CDR3 DNA: TGTGCCAGCAGCTTACACGAAACCCTAGGGTGGCAGTTCTTC
V gene: TRBV7-3; J gene: TRBJ1-6; clone size: -; CDR3 length: 14; D gene: -; CDR3 protein: CASSLNQGSSPLHF; CDR3 DNA: TGTGCCAGCAGCTTAAACCAGGGGAGTTCACCCCTCCACTTT
V gene: TRBV28; J gene: TRBJ1-1; clone size: -; CDR3 length: 11; D gene: -; CDR3 protein: CASSFGTEAFF; CDR3 DNA: TGTGCCAGCAGTTTTGGCACTGAAGCTTTCTTT
V gene: TRBV10-2; J gene: TRBJ1-6; clone size: -; CDR3 length: 13; D gene: TRBD1; CDR3 protein: CAISTGAPSPLHF; CDR3 DNA: TGCGCCATCTCCACAGGGGCCCCTTCACCCCTCCACTTT
V gene: TRBV5-1; J gene: TRBJ2-2; clone size: -; CDR3 length: 18; D gene: TRBD2; CDR3 protein: CASSLLTGGGALTGELFF; CDR3 DNA: TGCGCCAGCAGCTTGCTGACTGGCGGGGGGGCCCTCACCGGGGAGCTGTTTTTT
V gene: TRBV20-1; J gene: TRBJ1-2; clone size: -; CDR3 length: 15; D gene: TRBD1; CDR3 protein: CSASDLRQGYYGYTF; CDR3 DNA: TGCAGTGCTAGTGATCTGAGACAGGGATACTATGGCTACACCTTC
V gene: TRBV24-1; J gene: TRBJ2-3; clone size: -; CDR3 length: 16; D gene: TRBD2; CDR3 protein: CATSQAGGPSTDTQYF; CDR3 DNA: TGTGCCACCAGTCAAGCGGGGGGACCTAGCACAGATACGCAGTATTTT
V gene: TRBV7-9; J gene: TRBJ1-4; clone size: -; CDR3 length: 13; D gene: TRBD1; CDR3 protein: CASSGTGSEKLFF; CDR3 DNA: TGTGCCAGCAGCGGGACAGGGAGTGAAAAACTGTTTTTT
V gene: TRBV30; J gene: TRBJ1-5; clone size: -; CDR3 length: 12; D gene: -; CDR3 protein: CAWSKLYLPQHF; CDR3 DNA: TGTGCCTGGAGTAAATTGTACCTGCCCCAGCATTTT
V gene: TRBV3-1/TRBV3-2; J gene: TRBJ2-1; clone size: -; CDR3 length: 16; D gene: TRBD2; CDR3 protein: CASSQQGLAAYNEQFF; CDR3 DNA: TGTGCCAGCAGCCAACAGGGACTAGCGGCCTACAATGAGCAGTTCTTC
V gene: TRBV18; J gene: TRBJ1-4; clone size: once; CDR3 length: 14; D gene: -; CDR3 protein: CASSRQGTNEKLFF; CDR3 DNA: TGTGCCAGCTCACGCCAGGGGACTAATGAAAAACTGTTTTTT
V gene: TRBV2; J gene: TRBJ2-5; clone size: once; CDR3 length: 14; D gene: TRBD1; CDR3 protein: CASSGPTGGETQYF; CDR3 DNA: TGTGCCAGCAGTGGTCCGACAGGGGGCGAGACCCAGTACTTC